This note documents a single TCR beta chain sequence. The specificity of this receptor is unknown. No much larger clone is present one base from it, and per-base qualities are unavailable. The germline V gene (reference sequence) yields LNHDA for CDR1 and SQIVND for CDR2. The CDR3 runs 16 amino acids, cysteine and phenylalanine included. Of the read, only the CDR3 DNA is kept; its 48 bases are in frame from base 1. The junction shows trimming of 5 bases on V and 1 base on J, and the gene matches do not reach 6 bases of it. The entry originates in a study of STAT5B mutations in CD4+ large granular lymphocyte leukemia (dated by TCRdb to between 2021 and 2024). A note on the overall study: Among healthy controls, the CDR3 'QG' motif was associated with a particular HLA allele. The study compared the TCRbeta repertoires of patients with CD4+ T-cell large granular lymphocyte leukemia against the TCRbeta repertoires of healthy blood donors. Flow cytometry on FACSCanto II or FACSVerse confirmed that purified fractions exceeded 95% purity among lymphocytes.

The paper's findings and limits, for the study overall: Main leukemic clonotypes were private to each patient, although less than 30% of the main leukemic clonotypes were found at low frequency in the non-leukemic repertoires of other patients. Data were not HLA-matched; higher clonality in CD4+ versus CD8+ T-LGLL could reflect the relatively small sample size. TRBV06-family usage was enriched among the top patient clones (8/27) compared with healthy controls (2/35). Greater clonality appeared to be present in CD4-sorted patient repertoires than in healthy CD4+ repertoires, and the difference was retained after the putative leukemic clones were removed.

TCRbeta rearrangements were sequenced from genomic DNA using the immunoSEQ assay at survey resolution. The published analysis was carried out like this. In the TCR sequencing data, the lowest productive clonotype frequency that could be detected was 2.59 x 10-5. Only productive TCRbeta rearrangements, defined as complete and in-frame sequences, were included in the analyses. Clonality for each sample was calculated as Simpson clonality in the immunoSEQ Analyzer version 3.0. Clones were categorized by frequency as very rare, small, medium, large (1-20%) or hyperexpanded (>20%). Generation probabilities were estimated with OLGA 1.2.3, V-gene circos plots were generated with VDJtools, specificities were searched for in VDJdb, and CDR3 motifs were identified with GLIPH. TCRdb's version of the immuneACCESS table is confined to in-frame rearrangements and falls short of the full clone set. An unresolved V gene accounts for under half of the shortfall where checked; the remainder is of unknown origin. V and J calls and clone size come straight from that table; D and trimming were deduced from the DNA. For this sample the table gives 25,000 to 35,000 clones, of which nearly 80% were detected only once. The ten top clones hold about 2.4% of the sample.

Buffy coats from under 40 blood donors, supplied by the Finnish Red Cross blood service, were used as healthy controls. All TCR-sequenced material derived from peripheral blood: patient blood samples and healthy donor buffy coats. Ficoll-Hypaque gradient centrifugation was used to isolate peripheral blood mononuclear cells. CD4+ cells were purified magnetically from the buffy coats of healthy controls. Genomic DNA was extracted with the Gentra Puregene Cell and Tissue kit and quantified on a Qubit 2.0 fluorometer. The origin of this receptor is a human donor in good health. Sequencing was done on a sample of CD4+ T cells from blood buffy coats. The chain is assembled from TRBV19 and TRBJ1-5, with TRBD1 matching 9 junction bases. The CDR3 has the sequence CASSPLDRGSNQPQHF. The DNA reads TGTGCCAGTAGTCCCTTAGACAGGGGGAGCAATCAGCCCCAGCATTTT.